This T cell receptor beta chain derives from a study of control samples from healthy donors and cancer patients. J was trimmed by 6 bases and V by 4 bases; bases with no gene match: 10. This CDR3 comprises 17 residues. Looked up from germline, CDR1 is SGHNT and CDR2 is YYREEE (reference sequence). Measured with immunoSEQ multiplex PCR; TCRdb has only the in-frame clones, and not every one. The sample consists of about 55,000 clones, 95% to 97% of them appearing once. The source material was blood. The chain couples TRBV5-4 to TRBJ1-4; 12 bases agree with TRBD1. The TCR originated in a woman aged 18 to 35 in good health. The CDR3 region is CASSDRDRGLVDEKLFF. In nucleotides, the CDR3 is TGTGCCAGCAGCGACCGGGACAGGGGGCTGGTTGATGAAAAACTGTTTTTT.